These 15 T cell receptor beta chains share one sample of origin, sequenced in a study of blood T cell repertoires in COVID-19. Sequenced by immunoSEQ multiplex PCR; TCRdb stores in-frame clones only, minus some. This table holds some 250,000 clones, about 90% found once. Sequenced input: peripheral blood. These receptor sequences come from a man between 60 and 75 years old with acute or convalescent COVID-19.

Points on this clone: A read error may account for a junction end that differs from germline. V is TRBV19 and J is TRBJ2-4, with a possible D match to TRBD1 (7 bases). CDR3 length: 13 amino acids. Germline V gene data show CDR1 as LNHDA and CDR2 as SQIVND (reference sequence). CDR3 coding DNA: TGTGCCAGTAGTCTAGACAGGGAGGACATTCAGTACTTC. Its protein product is CASSLDREDIQYF.

The chain has TRBV5-1 and TRBJ1-2; a possible D gene is TRBD1 (5 bases). The CDR3 spans 14 residues. CDR1 SGHRS and CDR2 YFSETQ come from the germline V gene. V dropped 6 bases and J dropped 0 bases, with 12 bases sitting between them. The CDR3 loop reads CASNPGVANYGYTF. The CDR3 DNA follows: TGCGCCAGCAACCCGGGGGTGGCTAACTATGGCTACACCTTC.

This clone was recorded once. This sequence joins TRBV4-3 and TRBJ2-1, with 13 bases identical to TRBD2. Germline CDR1 is LGHNA and CDR2 is YSLEER. This CDR3 comprises 19 residues. V lost 0 bases, J lost 5 bases, and 10 bases stayed unmatched. This CDR3 is CASSQDLSHGTSGNNEQFF. The CDR3 bases are TGCGCCAGCAGCCAAGATCTGTCACACGGGACTAGCGGGAACAATGAGCAGTTCTTC.

In regard to this clone: This specimen includes other DNA sequences encoding the same CDR3. CDR3 sequence: CAWSGQGNTEAFF. The CDR3 region has the DNA TGTGCCTGGAGCGGACAGGGGAACACTGAAGCTTTCTTT. The genes are TRBV30 and TRBJ1-1; 8 nucleotides align to TRBD1. This CDR3 has 13 amino acids. V lost 3 bases and J lost 1; bases outside the gene matches: 1. CDR1 and CDR2 (germline): GTSNPN, SVGIG (reference sequence).

This clone was recorded only once. V gene TRBV15 combines with J gene TRBJ2-1; 10 bases line up with TRBD1. The CDR3 runs to 18 residues. J was trimmed by 7 bases and V by 1 base; bases with no gene match: 13. From germline, CDR1 is LNHNV and CDR2 YYDKDF (reference sequence). CDR3 region: CATSRGPSTGQGRNEQFF. CDR3 in DNA: TGTGCCACCAGCAGAGGTCCCTCTACGGGACAGGGGAGAAATGAGCAGTTCTTC.

The rearrangement joins TRBV29-1 to TRBJ2-3; D possibly corresponds to TRBD2 (5 bases). The CDR3 extends over 14 amino acids. V was clipped by 1 base and J by 6 bases, with 14 bases between them. Germline CDR1 and CDR2: SQVTM and ANQGSEA. CDR3 protein: CSVEGPLSADTQYF. CDR3 nucleotide sequence: TGCAGCGTTGAAGGACCTCTTAGCGCGGATACGCAGTATTTT.

CDR3 in DNA: TGCGCCAGCAGCCCGTCCGTTTCGACAGGGGGCAACTATGGCTACACCTTC. It encodes CASSPSVSTGGNYGYTF. The V gene is TRBV4-3, the J gene TRBJ1-2; 10 bases fit TRBD1. CDR3 length: 17 amino acids. After removal of 4 bases from V and 2 bases from J, the junction contained 10 bases not matched to a gene. Per germline, CDR1 LGHNA and CDR2 YSLEER.

CDR3 nucleotide sequence: TGTGCCAGCAGTTTTCCCATAAACAGGGGATTCTCTGGAAACACCATATATTTT. Amino acids: CASSFPINRGFSGNTIYF. The chain combines TRBV28 with TRBJ1-3, with 7 bases fitting TRBD1. Trimming at V came to 3 bases and at J to 0 bases, leaving 11 bases not matched to a gene. Germline CDR1 is MDHEN and CDR2 is SYDVKM. The CDR3 covers 18 residues.

This CDR3 is CASSLFGTGGRNTEAFF. In DNA, the CDR3 is TGTGCCAGCAGCTTGTTTGGGACAGGGGGGAGAAACACTGAAGCTTTCTTT. This chain uses TRBV5-6 with TRBJ1-1; 11 bases are a match to TRBD1. Germline V CDR1 and CDR2: SGHDT, YYEEEE. After removal of 1 base from V and 2 bases from J, the junction contained 7 bases not matched to a gene. The CDR3 loop spans 17 amino acids.

V and J are TRBV2 and TRBJ1-1; no definite D call. CDR1 is SNHLY, CDR2 FYNNEI, per germline. This CDR3 spans 12 amino acids. V was pared by 6 bases and J by 4 bases, with 9 bases between. CDR3 residues: CASRAGPTEAFF. The CDR3 DNA follows: TGTGCCAGCAGGGCGGGTCCCACTGAAGCTTTCTTT.

This chain joins TRBV7-9 and TRBJ1-2; possibly TRBD1 for D (5 bases). The germline V and J ends were trimmed by 1 base and 2 bases, with 14 bases remaining between them. Germline V gives CDR1 SEHNR, CDR2 FQNEAQ (reference sequence). This CDR3 is built from 16 residues. The CDR3 sequence: CASSLGPQEQNYGYTF. CDR3 nucleotide sequence: TGTGCCAGCAGCTTAGGACCACAGGAGCAAAACTATGGCTACACCTTC.

The J gene is TRBJ1-4, the V gene TRBV2, with 7 bases lining up with TRBD1. The CDR3 spans 14 residues. Germline trimming cut 6 bases from V and 3 bases from J; bases unmatched to any gene: 4. The germline gives CDR1 SNHLY, CDR2 FYNNEI. The CDR3, as DNA: TGTGCCAGCAGCCGGGACAGCGCTAATGAAAAACTGTTTTTT. It specifies CASSRDSANEKLFF. Together with reference TRBV2 and TRBJ1-4, the CDR3 gives the full variable domain: EPEVTQTPSHQVTQMGQEVILRCVPISNHLYFYWYRQILGQKVEFLVSFYNNEISEKSEIFDDQFSVERPDGSNFTLKIRSTKLEDSAMYFCASSRDSANEKLFFGSGTQLSVL.

This clone is a singleton in its sample. V gene TRBV19 combines with J gene TRBJ1-2, with 8 bases matching TRBD1. Germline assignment: CDR1 LNHDA and CDR2 SQIVND (reference sequence). V was clipped by 7 bases and J by 3 bases; unmatched bases: 13. CDR3 length: 16 amino acids. CDR3 DNA sequence: TGTGCCAGTAATCCAGGGGGCGCCCGGATTGACTATGGCTACACCTTC. Amino acids: CASNPGGARIDYGYTF.

V and J are TRBV28 and TRBJ2-7; 7 nucleotides align to TRBD1. This CDR3 comprises 13 residues. The trim removed 9 bases at V and 0 bases at J, leaving 5 bases unmatched. Germline V gene lookup returns CDR1 MDHEN and CDR2 SYDVKM. The CDR3 reads CASRDSSSYEQYF. The CDR3, as DNA: TGTGCCAGTCGGGACAGCAGCTCCTACGAGCAGTACTTC.

The chain is built from TRBV28 and TRBJ2-2; no reliable D call. The CDR3 loop spans 16 amino acids. Per germline, CDR1 MDHEN and CDR2 SYDVKM. The V end was cut by 6 bases, the J end by 2 bases, with 16 bases between. The CDR3 spells CASRSLQQTNTGELFF. CDR3 nucleotides: TGTGCCAGCAGAAGCCTCCAACAGACAAACACCGGGGAGCTGTTTTTT.